This is a list of T cell receptor beta chains from one sample in a study of PD-1 blockade in classical Hodgkin lymphoma. The assay was immunoSEQ multiplex PCR, and TCRdb's table has in-frame clones only and misses some. The data hold some 41,000 clones, with approximately 79% observed a single time. The specimen comprised peripheral blood mononuclear cells (PBMCs), sampled before the second cycle of nivolumab. The receptors originated from a human donor with classical Hodgkin lymphoma. The CDR3 runs from the conserved cysteine through the conserved F or W. The order of the fields is D gene, J gene, clone size, V gene, CDR3 DNA, CDR3 protein. The D gene is left open where the match is weak. Some rows have no size entry. The others give once, few or many, or a class for an expanded clone.

d_call: -; j_call: TRBJ1-2; clone_size: -; v_call: TRBV7-8; cdr3_nt: TGTGCCAGCAGCTTAGCGGGGGCCGCACTCTATGGCTACACCTTC; cdr3_aa: CASSLAGAALYGYTF
d_call: TRBD1; j_call: TRBJ2-1; clone_size: -; v_call: TRBV30; cdr3_nt: TGTGCCTGGAGTGTACAGGGGGGATCTAATGAGCAGTTCTTC; cdr3_aa: CAWSVQGGSNEQFF
d_call: -; j_call: TRBJ2-7; clone_size: -; v_call: TRBV19; cdr3_nt: TGTGCCAGTAGTATAAGTGAGTCCGAGCAGTACTTC; cdr3_aa: CASSISESEQYF
d_call: -; j_call: TRBJ2-3; clone_size: -; v_call: TRBV27; cdr3_nt: TGTGCCAGCAGTTTATTGGCCGGGGCAGATACGCAGTATTTT; cdr3_aa: CASSLLAGADTQYF
d_call: TRBD1; j_call: TRBJ2-2; clone_size: -; v_call: TRBV19; cdr3_nt: TGTGCCAGTAGTATAGAGGAGTTCAGGGGGACCGGGGAGCTGTTTTTT; cdr3_aa: CASSIEEFRGTGELFF
d_call: -; j_call: TRBJ1-4; clone_size: -; v_call: TRBV5-1; cdr3_nt: TGCGCCAGCAGCTTGGTTCGGGGAAATGAAAAACTGTTTTTT; cdr3_aa: CASSLVRGNEKLFF
d_call: -; j_call: TRBJ1-6; clone_size: -; v_call: TRBV25-1; cdr3_nt: TGTGCCAGCAGCCGGGACGGGAACTCACCCCTCCACTTT; cdr3_aa: CASSRDGNSPLHF
d_call: -; j_call: TRBJ2-2; clone_size: once; v_call: TRBV4-3; cdr3_nt: TGCGCCAGCAGCCCCGGGCCTACCGGAGGGACCGGGGAGCTGTTTTTT; cdr3_aa: CASSPGPTGGTGELFF
d_call: TRBD1; j_call: TRBJ2-1; clone_size: -; v_call: TRBV7-9; cdr3_nt: TGTGCCAGCAGCTCGGGACGACAGGGTTTAGACTCCTACAATGAGCAGTTCTTC; cdr3_aa: CASSSGRQGLDSYNEQFF
d_call: -; j_call: TRBJ1-4; clone_size: -; v_call: TRBV28; cdr3_nt: TGTGCCAGCAGTTTAGCTGGGATTAACGAAAAACTGTTTTTT; cdr3_aa: CASSLAGINEKLFF
d_call: -; j_call: TRBJ1-1; clone_size: -; v_call: TRBV11-2; cdr3_nt: TGTGCCAGCAGCCGGGGGGGCGCGGGTTTAGCTTTCTTT; cdr3_aa: CASSRGGAGLAFF
d_call: -; j_call: TRBJ2-3; clone_size: -; v_call: TRBV11-1; cdr3_nt: TGTGCCAGCAGCTTAGATTTAGGTACGCAGTATTTT; cdr3_aa: CASSLDLGTQYF
d_call: TRBD2; j_call: TRBJ2-3; clone_size: few; v_call: TRBV2; cdr3_nt: TGTGCCAGCTCAAAGCGGGGAACTAGCACAGATACGCAGTATTTT; cdr3_aa: CASSKRGTSTDTQYF
d_call: -; j_call: TRBJ2-7; clone_size: -; v_call: TRBV7-2; cdr3_nt: TGTGCCAGCAGCTTAGCGCGTGCGTCCTACGAGCAGTACTTC; cdr3_aa: CASSLARASYEQYF
d_call: -; j_call: TRBJ2-1; clone_size: -; v_call: TRBV10-3; cdr3_nt: TGTGCCATCAGCCCCCGGGACTTTAACACCTACAATGAGCAGTTCTTC; cdr3_aa: CAISPRDFNTYNEQFF
d_call: TRBD1; j_call: TRBJ1-2; clone_size: few; v_call: TRBV6-1; cdr3_nt: TGTGCCAGCAGCGGGACAGGATTTTTAGACTATGGCTACACCTTC; cdr3_aa: CASSGTGFLDYGYTF
d_call: -; j_call: TRBJ2-1; clone_size: few; v_call: TRBV4-2; cdr3_nt: TGTGCCAGCAGCCCTTCCCAAGGGGTCAATGAGCAGTTCTTC; cdr3_aa: CASSPSQGVNEQFF
d_call: -; j_call: TRBJ1-2; clone_size: -; v_call: TRBV29-1; cdr3_nt: TGCAGCGTTGACAACAGGGCTGCTGGCTACACCTTC; cdr3_aa: CSVDNRAAGYTF